The 18 T cell receptor beta chains presented below share a single source sample, sequenced in a study of T cells in Graves' hyperthyroidism and ophthalmopathy. Researchers amplified the TCR beta CDR3 regions from RNA transcripts. An initial round of RT-PCR targeting the TCR CDR3 relied on the HTBI primer set. TCRdb independently ran MiXCR on the multiplex PCR reads; one entry per CDR3 protein. The data contain about 570,000 distinct CDR3 sequences, more than 45% of them seen just once; the ten biggest clones take up 15% to 20%. The sequenced sample consisted of peripheral blood or thyroid tissue (not recorded which). The receptor set was obtained from an adult woman with Graves' disease, either hyperthyroidism or ophthalmopathy (not recorded which).

There are many counts of this clonotype. This rearrangement joins TRBV12-3 or TRBV12-4 to TRBJ1-2, with D possibly matching TRBD1 (5 bases). With 2 bases removed from V and 8 bases from J, the gap between germline ends came to 12 bases. This CDR3 spans 13 amino acids. CDR3 bases: TGTGCCAGCAGTTTAACCCAGGGAGGAGGCTACACCTTC. Amino acid sequence: CASSLTQGGGYTF.

Many counts were recorded for this clonotype. The gene calls are TRBV6-6 and TRBJ1-1; D not certain. The CDR3 contains 13 residues. Germline CDR1 MNHNY, CDR2 SVGAGI (reference sequence). Deletions cut 0 bases from V and 8 bases from J, with 10 bases between. CDR3 DNA: TGTGCCAGCAGTTACTCTGACAAGCCCGAAGCTTTCTTT. This sequence encodes CASSYSDKPEAFF.

The chain recombines TRBV7-2 with TRBJ2-5; the D gene could be TRBD1 or TRBD2 (5 bases each). From germline, CDR1 is SGHTA and CDR2 FQGNSA. The CDR3 is 14 residues long. V was shortened by 3 bases and J by 11 bases, with 19 bases between the two germline ends. As DNA, the CDR3 is TGTGCCAGCAGCTTCGGACTGGAGACAGATACGCAGTACTTC. This encodes CASSFGLETDTQYF.

V gene TRBV7-3 combines with J gene TRBJ2-4; no definite D call. The CDR3 spans 14 residues. Trimming shortened V by 7 bases and J by 6 bases, and 16 bases separated the two germline ends. Germline values: CDR1 SGHTA, CDR2 FQGTGA. CDR3 amino acids: CASTKGHMGNIQYF. The CDR3 region has the DNA TGTGCCAGCACCAAAGGCCATATGGGAAACATTCAGTACTTC.

This clonotype has ten or more counts. This sequence joins TRBV6-1 and TRBJ1-5; D possibly corresponds to TRBD1 (5 bases). The CDR3 contains 13 residues. V was trimmed by 4 bases and J by 7 bases, leaving 11 bases between them. CDR1 is MNHNS, CDR2 SASEGT, per germline. The CDR3 spells CASSGLTEQPQHF. The CDR3, as DNA: TGTGCCAGCAGTGGCCTGACAGAGCAGCCCCAGCATTTT.

The J gene is TRBJ1-2, the V gene TRBV7-9, with TRBD1 matching 7 bases. V was pared by 6 bases and J by 4 bases, with 11 bases of the junction left unmatched. Germline values: CDR1 SEHNR, CDR2 FQNEAQ (reference sequence). The CDR3 spans 15 residues. In nucleotides, the CDR3 is TGTGCCAGCAGTCCGGGCGGGACAGTGGCCTATGGCTACACCTTC. This gives the protein CASSPGGTVAYGYTF.

The chain is built from TRBV2 and TRBJ1-5, with D possibly matching TRBD1 (6 bases). The germline CDR1 and CDR2 sequences are SNHLY and FYNNEI. The CDR3 spans 11 residues. Trimming took 6 bases from V and 14 from J, leaving 14 bases between them. CDR3 nucleotides: TGTGCCAGCAGCGACAGGACCTACGAGCATTTT. This encodes CASSDRTYEHF.

In the case of this clonotype: Because the CDR3's place on the DNA is in doubt, the DNA is left out and the CDR3 is given as listed by TCRdb. J is TRBJ1-5 and V is TRBV15. The CDR3 totals 19 residues, both ends included. Germline V gene data show CDR1 as LNHNV and CDR2 as YYDKDF (reference sequence). The CDR3: CATSSFYICSANLGQPQHF.

The CDR3 region is CASSIQGGGRVEQFF. CDR3 nucleotide sequence: TGTGCCAGTAGTATCCAGGGGGGGGGGCGAGTTGAGCAGTTCTTC. The gene calls are TRBV19 and TRBJ2-1; the D call may be TRBD1 or TRBD2 (7 bases each). V dropped 3 bases and J dropped 9 bases, with 18 bases sitting between them. The CDR3 is made up of 15 amino acids. Per germline, CDR1 LNHDA and CDR2 SQIVND (reference sequence).

The chain employs TRBV19 and TRBJ1-5; D is unresolved. Germline values: CDR1 LNHDA, CDR2 SQIVND (reference sequence). Trimming shortened V by 3 bases and J by 0 bases, and 6 bases separated the two germline ends. CDR3 length: 14 amino acids. The CDR3 sequence: CASSMEFSNQPQHF. The CDR3 nucleotides are TGTGCCAGTAGTATGGAGTTTAGCAATCAGCCCCAGCATTTT. The complete variable domain, with remaining parts taken from reference TRBV19 and TRBJ1-5, reads DGGITQSPKYLFRKEGQNVTLSCEQNLNHDAMYWYRQDPGQGLRLIYYSQIVNDFQKGDIAEGYSVSREKKESFPLTVTSAQKNPTAFYLCASSMEFSNQPQHFGDGTRLSIL.

Of note for this clonotype: Sequence at one end of the junction differs from germline and may be a read error. The chain couples TRBV5-1 to TRBJ2-7; 10 nucleotides line up with TRBD1. Germline V lookup: CDR1 SGHRS, CDR2 YFSETQ. The CDR3 spans 13 residues. The CDR3 spells CASSPGTGAEQYF. In DNA form, the CDR3 reads TGTGCCAGCAGCCCCGGGACAGGGGCCGAGCAGTACTTC.

A remark on this clonotype: A much larger clone lies one base from this, so it may be a read error. CDR3 in amino acids: CSAGHGQILGEQYF. In DNA, the CDR3 is TGCAGTGCTGGTCACGGCCAGATACTCGGCGAGCAGTACTTC. The chain employs TRBV20-1 and TRBJ2-7; no clear D. The CDR3 is 14 residues long. The V gene's germline CDR1 is DFQATT and CDR2 SNEGSKA (reference sequence). V was cut by 5 bases and J by 6 bases, with 20 bases left in between.

The table lists this clonotype with many counts. The V gene is TRBV7-2, the J gene TRBJ2-5; D gene unclear. The CDR3 covers 12 residues. Germline loops: CDR1 SGHTA, CDR2 FQGNSA. The V end lost 3 bases, the J end lost 4 bases, and 6 bases lay between the germline ends. The CDR3 reads CASSFFLETQYF. CDR3 nucleotides: TGTGCCAGCAGCTTTTTTCTAGAGACCCAGTACTTC. Complete variable domain (other parts from reference TRBV7-2 and TRBJ2-5): GAGVSQSPSNKVTEKGKDVELRCDPISGHTALYWYRQSLGQGLEFLIYFQGNSAPDKSGLPSDRFSAERTGGSVSTLTIQRTQQEDSAVYLCASSFFLETQYFGPGTRLLVL.

There are many counts of this clonotype. V gene TRBV4-1 combines with J gene TRBJ1-2; 10 bases agree with TRBD1. After removal of 4 bases from V and 0 bases from J, the junction contained 8 bases not matched to a gene. The CDR3 totals 17 residues. Germline V gene lookup returns CDR1 MGHRA and CDR2 YSYEKL. Here the CDR3 DNA reads TGCGCCAGCAGCCCCGGGGGACAGGGGAAACCTAACTATGGCTACACCTTC. This gives the protein CASSPGGQGKPNYGYTF.

This clonotype was found a few times. The chain links TRBV7-2 to TRBJ1-1, with 8 bases aligning to TRBD1. The CDR3 sequence is 15 residues long. Trimming removed 5 bases from V and 4 bases from J; junction bases left unmatched: 9. Germline V CDR1 and CDR2: SGHTA, FQGNSA. This chain's CDR3 is CASSPRQGAITEAFF. The CDR3 coding sequence is TGTGCCAGCAGCCCTCGGCAGGGGGCGATCACTGAAGCTTTCTTT.

This rearrangement joins TRBV20-1 to TRBJ2-7; TRBD2 agrees at 9 bases. The CDR3 spans 14 residues. Germline loops: CDR1 DFQATT, CDR2 SNEGSKA (reference sequence). V shed 7 bases, J shed 5 bases, and the junction held 12 bases outside the gene matches. The DNA of the CDR3 is TGCAGTGGGAGGGCTAGCGGGATCGAGGACGAGCAGTACTTC. This sequence encodes CSGRASGIEDEQYF.

As to this clonotype: This may arise from a read error, as a much more abundant clone is one base away. V and J are TRBV12-3 or TRBV12-4 and TRBJ1-1; D is ambiguous. V was cut by 3 bases and J by 7 bases, with 9 bases left in between. The CDR3 is made up of 12 amino acids. The CDR3 nucleotides are TGTGCCAGCAGTTTGGAACGGCATGAAGCTTTCTTT. This translates into CASSLERHEAFF.

For this clonotype: The DNA is left out, because the CDR3 cannot be placed on it with certainty; the CDR3 is given as TCRdb lists it. J is TRBJ2-2 and V is TRBV14; the table's TRBD2 call for D was not verified on the DNA. Germline values: CDR1 SGHDN, CDR2 FVKESK. The CDR3 contains 15 residues when both ends are counted. Here the CDR3 reads CASSQVMGLAGSCFF.